This T cell receptor beta chain derives from a study of T cells in Graves' hyperthyroidism and ophthalmopathy. About this clonotype: The antigen is unknown.

Template material for amplifying TCR beta CDR3 regions consisted of RNA transcripts. The primer set for the first-round RT-PCR of the TCR CDR3 was HTBI. TCRdb ran MiXCR on the multiplex PCR reads and lists one entry per CDR3 protein. The profile shows hundreds of thousands of distinct CDR3 sequences, about 45% of them singletons. The CDR3 sequence is 17 residues long. V gave up 0 bases and J gave up 2 bases, with 13 bases separating them. CDR1 and CDR2 from the germline V gene are SGHTA and FQGNSA. Regarding the study as a whole: Appearing also in blood were most of the thyroid clonotypes expanded above 0.001.

The sequence came from an adult man with Graves' disease, either hyperthyroidism or ophthalmopathy (not recorded which). This rearrangement joins TRBV7-2 to TRBJ2-2, with D perhaps being TRBD1 or TRBD2 (5 bases each). The sequencing sample was made of peripheral blood or thyroid tissue (not recorded which). In DNA, the CDR3 is TGTGCCAGCAGCTTAGCGACAGACGGACTTAACACCGGGGAGCTGTTTTTT. Translation gives CASSLATDGLNTGELFF.